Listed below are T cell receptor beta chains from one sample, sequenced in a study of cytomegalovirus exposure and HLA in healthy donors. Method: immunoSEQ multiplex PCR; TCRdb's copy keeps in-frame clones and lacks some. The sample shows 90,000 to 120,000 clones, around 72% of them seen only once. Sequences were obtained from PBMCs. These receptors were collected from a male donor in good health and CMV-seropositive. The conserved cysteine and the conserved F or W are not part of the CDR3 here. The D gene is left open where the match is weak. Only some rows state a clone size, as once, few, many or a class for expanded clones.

ASQRAGGAQNIQY,TRBD1,TRBJ2-4,-,TRBV7-2
ASRLWRGASGYT,-,TRBJ1-2,-,TRBV19
ASRTGGEDYEQY,TRBD1,TRBJ2-7,-,TRBV2
ATSSPGTGWSTEAF,TRBD1,TRBJ1-1,-,TRBV15
ASSFSTGTGTGELF,TRBD1,TRBJ2-2,-,TRBV5-4
ASSADGNQPQH,-,TRBJ1-5,-,TRBV2
ASSLDRANSPLH,TRBD1,TRBJ1-6,-,TRBV5-1
ASSQNLGAGSSGANVLT,-,TRBJ2-6,-,TRBV4-1
AWGEGQGGGYT,TRBD1,TRBJ1-2,-,TRBV30
ASSLVLGQGGEPQH,TRBD1,TRBJ1-5,-,TRBV7-9
ASSSGQGREKLF,TRBD1,TRBJ1-4,-,TRBV5-4
ASSDSPTGVPTQETQY,-,TRBJ2-5,-,TRBV6-4
AISDRVSGNTIY,-,TRBJ1-3,few,TRBV10-3
AWSVGGTEAF,-,TRBJ1-1,few,TRBV30
ASSLAAGANYEQY,-,TRBJ2-7,-,TRBV7-9
AISEGHPWNTTYEQY,-,TRBJ2-7,few,TRBV10-3
ASSRRAGDGTQY,TRBD2,TRBJ2-5,once,TRBV5-4
ASSWEGENYGYT,-,TRBJ1-2,-,TRBV5-1
ASSQDRAGASTDTQY,-,TRBJ2-3,-,TRBV4-1
ASSQGRGRPRATNEKLF,-,TRBJ1-4,-,TRBV4-3
ASSLLIGHVAF,-,TRBJ1-1,-,TRBV2
ASSLRAGPPNQETQY,-,TRBJ2-5,once,TRBV5-4
ASSLVGATDTQY,-,TRBJ2-3,-,TRBV5-4
ASSPNGGSEQY,TRBD2,-,-,TRBV7-2
ASSWTARGGEQF,-,TRBJ2-1,-,TRBV2
ASSSRQNNYGYT,-,TRBJ1-2,-,TRBV5-1
ASSLGGQRSNEKLF,-,TRBJ1-4,-,TRBV5-4
ASGPGQRDNEKLF,-,TRBJ1-4,-,TRBV12-5
ASKIGGQAIGEQY,TRBD1,TRBJ2-7,-,TRBV6-5
ASSESLITDTQY,-,TRBJ2-3,-,TRBV6-1
ASNGENQNQPQH,-,TRBJ1-5,-,TRBV19
ASSFGATEAF,-,TRBJ1-1,-,TRBV5-4
ASSYSSGGAGYEQY,TRBD2,TRBJ2-7,-,TRBV7-2
ASSLGTDQNEKLF,TRBD1,TRBJ1-4,-,TRBV7-9
ASSETQNEKLF,-,TRBJ1-4,-,TRBV25-1
ASSPGTGVGGYT,TRBD1,TRBJ1-2,-,TRBV10-2
SVTAQVTQY,-,TRBJ2-5,-,TRBV29-1
VCRENIDSNQPQH,-,TRBJ1-5,once,TRBV28
ASSPLGGAGNEQF,-,TRBJ2-1,-,TRBV7-3
ASSPKSGTSYEKLF,-,TRBJ1-4,-,TRBV4-1
SVEGPSGNREQY,-,-,-,TRBV29-1
ASSLSDRATQY,TRBD1,TRBJ2-3,-,TRBV11-2
ASSVGSVQETQY,-,TRBJ2-5,-,TRBV9
ASSLDGASNEKLF,-,TRBJ1-4,once,TRBV7-2
ASSQMTGGSVSTEAF,TRBD1,TRBJ1-1,few,TRBV4-2